Shown below are 8 T cell receptor beta chains from a single sample sequenced in a study of shared clonotypes between healthy human individuals. Here immunoSEQ multiplex PCR was the method, and the copy in TCRdb shows in-frame clones only, minus some. The sample has fewer than 650,000 clones, around 78% seen once. The sequencing sample was made of PBMCs. All receptors derive from a woman aged 35 to 49 in good health. Some clones in this sample may be carry-over from other donors' samples.

V and J are TRBV6-1 and TRBJ2-1, with D tentatively TRBD1 (5 bases). In germline, CDR1 is MNHNS, CDR2 SASEGT. Trimming took 2 bases from V and 3 from J, leaving 8 bases between them. The CDR3 runs to 14 residues. CDR3 loop: CASSEIRGYNEQFF. The CDR3 DNA is TGTGCCAGCAGTGAAATAAGGGGCTACAATGAGCAGTTCTTC.

The V call is TRBV18, the J call TRBJ1-5; D might be TRBD1 (5 bases). Germline CDR1 is KGHSH and CDR2 is LQKENI. Between the trimmed V and J ends, which lost 5 bases and 2 bases, there was a span of 13 bases. This CDR3 is 15 amino acids long. CDR3 in amino acids: CASSTRRDGNQPQHF. CDR3 nucleotides: TGTGCCAGCTCAACGAGAAGGGACGGCAATCAGCCCCAGCATTTT.

The chain is built from TRBV2 and TRBJ2-4, with D possibly being TRBD1 (5 bases). With 4 bases removed from V and 8 bases from J, the gap between germline ends came to 15 bases. The germline CDR1 and CDR2 sequences are SNHLY and FYNNEI. The CDR3 length is 14 residues. For the CDR3, the DNA is TGTGCCAGCAGTGTTATCGGCAGGGTGGACATTCAGTACTTC. It yields the protein CASSVIGRVDIQYF.

This chain uses TRBV7-3 with TRBJ1-5, with D tentatively TRBD1 (6 bases). Germline-derived CDR1 and CDR2 are SGHTA and FQGTGA. Trimming took 2 bases from V and 0 from J, leaving 26 bases between them. CDR3 size: 21 residues. CDR3 DNA: TGTGCCAGCAGCTTAGGTGCCCCGGCCGACAGGTTCAAATATAGCAATCAGCCCCAGCATTTT. Translating it yields CASSLGAPADRFKYSNQPQHF.

The chain has TRBV5-1 and TRBJ2-3; TRBD2 matches at 8 bases. The junction had 7 bases not matched to a gene; V was cut back by 4 bases and J by 0 bases. CDR1 and CDR2 from the germline V gene are SGHRS and YFSETQ. This CDR3 has 16 residues. Here the CDR3 reads CASSVYSGASTDTQYF. DNA for the CDR3: TGCGCCAGCAGCGTATATAGCGGGGCTAGCACAGATACGCAGTATTTT.

This clone was recorded a few times. The V call is TRBV7-2, the J call TRBJ2-3; D gene unclear. Germline V lookup: CDR1 SGHTA, CDR2 FQGNSA. V gave up 4 bases and J gave up 1 base, with 9 bases separating them. This CDR3 has 14 amino acids. CDR3 sequence: CASSSLPRTDTQYF. CDR3 bases: TGTGCCAGCAGCTCCCTGCCTCGCACAGATACGCAGTATTTT. The whole variable domain, filled in from reference TRBV7-2 and TRBJ2-3, reads GAGVSQSPSNKVTEKGKDVELRCDPISGHTALYWYRQSLGQGLEFLIYFQGNSAPDKSGLPSDRFSAERTGGSVSTLTIQRTQQEDSAVYLCASSSLPRTDTQYFGPGTRLTVL.

This clone has a count of ten or more. V gene TRBV7-9 combines with J gene TRBJ1-1, with D unresolved. V dropped 1 base and J dropped 6 bases, with 12 bases sitting between them. This CDR3 has 14 amino acids. Germline CDR1 and CDR2: SEHNR and FQNEAQ (reference sequence). This CDR3 reads CASSLGLMGAEAFF. Here the CDR3 DNA reads TGTGCCAGCAGCTTAGGTCTGATGGGAGCTGAAGCTTTCTTT. Combining the CDR3 with reference TRBV7-9 and TRBJ1-1 gives the whole variable domain DTGVSQNPRHKITKRGQNVTFRCDPISEHNRLYWYRQTLGQGPEFLTYFQNEAQLEKSRLLSDRFSAERPKGSFSTLEIQRTEQGDSAMYLCASSLGLMGAEAFFGQGTRLTVV.

The chain combines TRBV28 with TRBJ2-1, with 16 bases aligning to TRBD2. Germline V gene sequence: CDR1 MDHEN, CDR2 SYDVKM. Losses at the gene ends were 8 bases for V and 6 bases for J; bases not matched to a gene: 4. CDR3 length equals 15 residues. The CDR3 region has the DNA TGTGCCAGCTCGGGACTAGCGGGAGGGTTCAATGAGCAGTTCTTC. This sequence encodes CASSGLAGGFNEQFF.